Listed below are T cell receptor beta chains from one sample, sequenced in a study of CD8+ T cells in alopecia areata. Repertoires were generated with immunoSEQ multiplex PCR, while TCRdb's copy carries only in-frame clones and drops some. The sample records about 220,000 clones, about 50% being singletons. The material was CD4+ T cells sorted from blood, obtained at week 4, from a patient treated with tofacitinib. The receptors stem from a human donor with alopecia areata. The CDR3 runs from the conserved cysteine through the conserved F or W. The D gene is left open where the match is weak. Size is stated for part of the rows, as once, few or many counts, or as a class when the clone is expanded.

TRBV7-2	TRBJ2-3	.	.	TGTGCCGGTGCGAGAGGGACCACCCCCACAGATACGCAGTATTTT	CAGARGTTPTDTQYF
TRBV29-1	TRBJ1-1	.	.	TGCAGCGTTGGAGGGGGAGGGAACACTGAAGCTTTCTTT	CSVGGGGNTEAFF
TRBV5-6	TRBJ2-7	TRBD2	.	TGTGCCAGCAGCTTCGGGGGAGGGTACTACGAGCAGTACTTC	CASSFGGGYYEQYF
TRBV7-9	TRBJ1-6	.	.	TGTGCCAGCAGCTCTTGGAGCAATAATTCACCCCTCCACTTT	CASSSWSNNSPLHF
TRBV9	TRBJ2-7	.	.	TGTGCCAGCAGCTCCCGATGGTCAGGGTGGGCCTACGAGCAGTACTTC	CASSSRWSGWAYEQYF
TRBV10-3	TRBJ2-1	TRBD2	few	TGTGCCACGGGGGGTCATAAGGATGAGCAGTTCTTC	CATGGHKDEQFF
TRBV25-1	TRBJ2-5	TRBD2	.	TGTGCCAGCAGTGAATATGCGGGGGGCCGGGAGACCCAGTACTTC	CASSEYAGGRETQYF
TRBV27	TRBJ1-5	.	.	TGTGCCAGCAGTTCGGGACGGAAATTTAATCAGCCCCAGCATTTT	CASSSGRKFNQPQHF
TRBV28	TRBJ2-7	.	.	TGTGCCAGCAGTTTGGGGACTCCCATCTACGAGCAGTACTTC	CASSLGTPIYEQYF
TRBV5-1	TRBJ1-4	.	medium-sized	TGCGCCAGCAGCTTGGTTTTGTCGGACAAGGAAAAACTGTTTTTT	CASSLVLSDKEKLFF
TRBV4-3	TRBJ1-1	TRBD1	few	TGCGCCAGCGGATCCCCAGGGGGCAATCAGAACACTGAAGCTTTCTTT	CASGSPGGNQNTEAFF
TRBV25-1	TRBJ1-1	.	.	TGTGCCAGCAGAGATAGCGGGGACACTGAAGCTTTCTTT	CASRDSGDTEAFF
TRBV7-2	TRBJ2-5	TRBD2	.	TGTGCCAGCAGCGTTGCGACGGGGGGGGAGACCCAGTACTTC	CASSVATGGETQYF
TRBV2	TRBJ2-4	.	.	TGTGCCAGCAGTGAAGACGTCGGGGCAAACATTCAGTACTTC	CASSEDVGANIQYF
TRBV9	TRBJ2-7	.	.	TGTGCCAGCAGCGTCATGAGTTTGGCCTACGAGCAGTACTTC	CASSVMSLAYEQYF
TRBV5-1	TRBJ2-3	.	.	TGCGCCAGCAGTCCAACTAGTGCAGATACGCAGTATTTT	CASSPTSADTQYF
TRBV15	TRBJ1-5	.	.	TGTGCCACCAGCAGAGTGTATAGCAATCAGCCCCAGCATTTT	CATSRVYSNQPQHF
TRBV2	TRBJ1-2	.	.	TGTGCCAGCACCCTAGACAGTGCCGCCTATGGCTACACCTTC	CASTLDSAAYGYTF
TRBV7-6	TRBJ1-4	TRBD1	few	TGTGCCAGCAGCTTAGGGCAGACAGGGGAACTGTTTTTT	CASSLGQTGELFF
TRBV30	TRBJ1-1	TRBD1	.	TGTGCCTGGCACACGGGACAGGGGAGGACTGAAGCTTTCTTT	CAWHTGQGRTEAFF
TRBV29-1	TRBJ2-7	.	.	TGCAGCGCCCTGGACCAAGCCACTTTGGAGCAGTACTTC	CSALDQATLEQYF
TRBV6-5	TRBJ2-2	.	few	TGTGCCAGCAGTTATAGGCCGGCCACCGGGGAGCTGTTTTTT	CASSYRPATGELFF
TRBV7-9	TRBJ2-1	.	few	TGTGCCACCACAACAGGGCAGGGAGTTCCAGACAATGAGCAGTTCTTC	CATTTGQGVPDNEQFF
TRBV5-1	TRBJ2-7	.	.	TGCGCCAGCAGCTTCGCCAGGCCGGCCTACGAGCAGTACTTC	CASSFARPAYEQYF
TRBV25-1	TRBJ1-1	TRBD1	few	TGTGCCAGCAGTGCCCAGACAGGGGGTTTTACTGAAGCTTTCTTT	CASSAQTGGFTEAFF
TRBV29-1	TRBJ2-7	.	.	TGCAGCGTCGGGCCCCCCGCCCCCGTGAACGAGCAGTACTTC	CSVGPPAPVNEQYF
TRBV2	TRBJ2-3	.	medium-sized	TGTGCCAGCAGGAAGGGACCTGGCACAGATACGCAGTATTTT	CASRKGPGTDTQYF
TRBV7-9	TRBJ2-5	.	.	TGTGCCAGCAGCCTTAGCAGGGTTAATGGGACCCAGTACTTC	CASSLSRVNGTQYF
TRBV30	TRBJ1-2	.	.	TGTGCCTGGACCCCCCGGGGGACACCAAACTATGGCTACACCTTC	CAWTPRGTPNYGYTF
TRBV19	TRBJ1-6	TRBD1	few	TGTGCCAGTAGTATATCCCCGACAGGGTCTAATTCACCCCTCCACTTT	CASSISPTGSNSPLHF
TRBV6-5	TRBJ2-6	.	few	TGTGCCAGCAGTTACGACTCCTCTGGGGCCAACGTCCTGACTTTC	CASSYDSSGANVLTF
TRBV29-1	TRBJ1-2	.	.	TGCAGCGTTGATTCAGGGTTGAACTATGGCTACACCTTC	CSVDSGLNYGYTF
TRBV7-7	TRBJ2-1	.	once	TGTGCCAGCAGCCCTGAAACCGGGCCTTACAATGAGCAGTTCTTC	CASSPETGPYNEQFF
TRBV18	TRBJ2-1	.	.	TGTGCCAGCTCACCACAGTCAGGGACGGTGAGGAATGAGCAGTTCTTC	CASSPQSGTVRNEQFF
TRBV27	TRBJ1-2	TRBD1	once	TGTGCCAGCAGTCGTGGACAGGGAAGGAACTATGGCTACACCTTC	CASSRGQGRNYGYTF
TRBV29-1	TRBJ1-1	.	.	TGCAGCGTTGAACCGCCTGGGAGGTGCACTGAAGCTTTCTTT	CSVEPPGRCTEAFF
TRBV27	TRBJ1-2	TRBD1	many	TGTGCCAGCAGTTTATCGGGCCCCGCAGGACAGGTTCCCGGCTACACCTTC	CASSLSGPAGQVPGYTF
TRBV7-2	TRBJ2-5	.	.	TGTGCCAGCAGCTCAGGGGTAGGAGAGACCCAGTACTTC	CASSSGVGETQYF
TRBV7-8	TRBJ2-2	TRBD2	.	TGTGCCAGCAGCTTCGGCGGGGGGGCGAACACCGGGGAGCTGTTTTTT	CASSFGGGANTGELFF
TRBV9	TRBJ1-1	.	.	TGTGCCAGCAGCGTAGCTTCAGGGTTCCCGCGGGAGATTGACACTGAAGCTTTCTTT	CASSVASGFPREIDTEAFF